This entry concerns a single TCR beta chain. No antigen is known for it. The sample is drawn from a study of shared clonotypes between healthy human individuals. V was pared by 2 bases and J by 12 bases, with 15 bases of the junction left unmatched. The CDR3 has 15 amino acids. Germline CDR1 and CDR2: GTSNPN and SVGIG (reference sequence). Under the authors' procedure: ImmunoSEQ only sent back junction sequences with no quality scores, so filtering was done differently. Only in-frame clones appear in the TCRdb table, and some are missing; sequencing was by immunoSEQ multiplex PCR. V, J and clone size were drawn from that table, and D and trimming were deduced from the DNA. The profile shows around 2,000,000 clones, roughly 94% of them singletons. Study-level points and caveats: Naive CD4 clonotypes were shared across several donors at roughly 5%.

The source is a man aged 18 to 30 in good health. This chain joins TRBV30 and TRBJ2-1; 8 nucleotides match TRBD2. The sequenced sample consisted of naive CD4+ T cells sorted from blood. Documented subset: CD45RA+ positively selected. The CDR3 spells CAWSPRTRAGGRQFF. The CDR3 coding sequence is TGTGCCTGGAGTCCTAGGACTAGGGCGGGGGGAAGGCAGTTCTTC.